The 24 T cell receptor beta chains below come from one sample, sequenced in a study of graft-versus-host responses after intestinal transplantation. This table comes from immunoSEQ multiplex PCR, and its TCRdb copy is limited to in-frame clones, with some not included. Of some 87,000 clones listed, 80% to 95% are singletons. These TCRs' antigens remain unknown. The sequenced sample was unstimulated CD4+ T cells sorted from spleen or lymph node cells, obtained before intestinal transplant. These receptors were collected from a human donor who received an intestinal transplant.

The J gene is TRBJ2-7, the V gene TRBV10-1, with no clear D. Trimming pared 1 base from V and 4 bases from J, leaving 14 bases between. This CDR3 region has 15 residues. Looked up from germline, CDR1 is WNHNN and CDR2 is SYGVQD (reference sequence). The DNA for the CDR3 is TGCGCCAGCAGTGAGTACTTGGGCAGCGAATACGAGCAGTACTTC. This codes for CASSEYLGSEYEQYF.

This clone was seen once. The CDR3 spells CASSLGLKNTEAFF. CDR3 in DNA: TGCGCCAGCAGCTTGGGGCTTAAGAACACTGAAGCTTTCTTT. The gene calls are TRBV5-1 and TRBJ1-1; unclear D gene. The CDR3 is made up of 14 amino acids. V dropped 0 bases and J dropped 1 base, with 7 bases sitting between them. The V gene's germline CDR1 is SGHRS and CDR2 YFSETQ.

The chain carries TRBV5-1 and TRBJ1-1; D remains unclear. This CDR3 region has 14 residues. Germline CDR1 is SGHRS and CDR2 is YFSETQ. V was pared by 0 bases and J by 4 bases, with 10 bases between. The CDR3 DNA reads as TGCGCCAGCAGCTTGGTCAGTCGTCCCACTGAAGCTTTCTTT. It specifies CASSLVSRPTEAFF.

This chain links TRBV19 with TRBJ1-2, with unresolved D. This CDR3 region has 13 residues. CDR1 LNHDA and CDR2 SQIVND come from the germline V gene (reference sequence). Between the trimmed V and J ends, which lost 3 bases and 4 bases, there was a span of 9 bases. The CDR3 DNA reads as TGTGCCAGTAGTATCCGGCCTCTCTATGGCTACACCTTC. This translates into CASSIRPLYGYTF.

The CDR3 region is CASSRTGTTAKNIQYF. DNA of the CDR3: TGTGCCAGCAGCAGAACCGGGACTACAGCCAAAAACATTCAGTACTTC. J is TRBJ2-4 and V is TRBV11-2, with 7 bases aligning to TRBD2. The CDR3 loop spans 16 amino acids. The ends lost 5 bases at V and 0 bases at J; junction bases unmatched: 7. Germline assignment: CDR1 SGHAT and CDR2 FQNNGV.

The chain carries TRBV2 and TRBJ1-2, with D possibly matching TRBD1 (6 bases). Deletions cut 7 bases from V and 4 bases from J, with 16 bases between. Germline lookup yields CDR1 SNHLY and CDR2 FYNNEI. The CDR3 sequence is 14 residues long. The CDR3 loop reads CASNLRDTVYGYTF. The DNA for the CDR3 is TGTGCCAGCAATCTCCGGGACACCGTCTATGGCTACACCTTC.

The J gene is TRBJ1-4, the V gene TRBV15, with TRBD1 as a possible D gene (6 bases). V lost 0 bases, J lost 0 bases, and 14 bases lay in between. Germline assignment: CDR1 LNHNV and CDR2 YYDKDF (reference sequence). The CDR3 consists of 18 residues. The CDR3 nucleotides read TGTGCCACCAGCAGAGAGCGGGGGGCGGGGGCAACTAATGAAAAACTGTTTTTT. It translates to CATSRERGAGATNEKLFF.

This rearrangement joins TRBV6-5 to TRBJ2-1; a possible D gene is TRBD2 (5 bases). The CDR3 extends over 16 amino acids. In germline, CDR1 is MNHEY, CDR2 SVGAGI. The V and J ends lost 0 bases and 6 bases respectively, with 15 bases between them. The CDR3 DNA is TGTGCCAGCAGTTACTCGACCCTAGCAGTCGGCAATGAGCAGTTCTTC. Its protein is CASSYSTLAVGNEQFF.

V is TRBV9 and J is TRBJ1-3; weak D call: TRBD1 (5 bases). Germline assignment: CDR1 SGDLS and CDR2 YYNGEE. The CDR3 loop spans 14 amino acids. The V gene lost 2 bases and the J gene lost 2 bases, with 8 bases spanning the gap. Here the CDR3 reads CASSVRGAGNTIYF. CDR3 DNA: TGTGCCAGCAGCGTTAGGGGCGCTGGAAACACCATATATTTT.

The V call is TRBV29-1, the J call TRBJ2-2; D not certain. CDR1 and CDR2 (germline): SQVTM, ANQGSEA. Trimming shortened V by 3 bases and J by 0 bases, and 5 bases separated the two germline ends. This CDR3 spans 13 amino acids. The CDR3 is CSVDRSNTGELFF. The CDR3 coding sequence is TGCAGCGTTGACCGATCGAACACCGGGGAGCTGTTTTTT.

The J gene is TRBJ2-3, the V gene TRBV6-5, with D perhaps TRBD1 or TRBD2 (5 bases each). From germline, CDR1 is MNHEY and CDR2 SVGAGI. CDR3 length: 16 residues. With 2 bases removed from V and 2 bases from J, the gap between germline ends came to 14 bases. Here the CDR3 reads CASSYGATDYTDTQYF. The CDR3 DNA is TGTGCCAGCAGTTACGGGGCTACCGACTACACAGATACGCAGTATTTT.

The rearrangement joins TRBV5-1 to TRBJ2-3; no firm D call. Germline V lookup: CDR1 SGHRS, CDR2 YFSETQ. The CDR3 totals 13 residues. The V end was cut by 1 base, the J end by 2 bases, with 5 bases between. The CDR3 loop reads CASSLPATDTQYF. DNA of the CDR3: TGCGCCAGCAGCTTGCCAGCCACAGATACGCAGTATTTT.

This chain connects TRBV4-1 to TRBJ2-6; no clear D gene. Germline-derived CDR1 and CDR2 are MGHRA and YSYEKL. Trimming removed 1 base at V and 2 bases at J, with 21 bases between. The CDR3 runs to 20 residues. CDR3 in amino acids: CASSQGSRTALPTGANVLTF. In nucleotides, the CDR3 is TGCGCCAGCAGCCAAGGAAGTAGAACAGCGCTCCCAACTGGGGCCAACGTCCTGACTTTC.

The rearrangement uses TRBV30 and TRBJ2-1, with TRBD2 matching 11 bases. The CDR3 is made up of 17 amino acids. The V gene end was trimmed by 0 bases and the J gene end by 4 bases; junction bases not matched to a gene: 8. Germline V gene sequence: CDR1 GTSNPN, CDR2 SVGIG (reference sequence). This CDR3 reads CAWSVGASGRPYNEQFF. In nucleotides, the CDR3 is TGTGCCTGGAGTGTGGGGGCTAGCGGGAGGCCTTACAATGAGCAGTTCTTC.

The chain couples TRBV5-8 to TRBJ2-3; D call uncertain. The length of the CDR3 is 14 residues. Per germline, CDR1 SGHTS and CDR2 YDEGEE. V lost 0 bases and J 1 base, leaving 6 bases between the germline ends. The CDR3 nucleotides are TGTGCCAGCAGCTTGGGCAGCCGCACAGATACGCAGTATTTT. Protein sequence: CASSLGSRTDTQYF.

The chain has TRBV5-1 and TRBJ2-3; D might be TRBD1 or TRBD2, each matching 6 bases. V was cut by 3 bases and J by 6 bases, with 17 bases left in between. From germline, CDR1 is SGHRS and CDR2 YFSETQ. The CDR3 totals 15 residues. The CDR3: CASSSGIQGLDTQYF. CDR3 DNA sequence: TGCGCCAGCAGCTCAGGTATACAGGGACTTGATACGCAGTATTTT.

The chain has TRBV21-1 and TRBJ2-4. TRBV21-1 is a known pseudogene. This CDR3 is built from 18 residues. The CDR3 region is CASSKDWVGESLGNIQYF. The CDR3 coding sequence is TGTGCCAGCAGCAAAGATTGGGTGGGGGAGAGCCTTGGAAACATTCAGTACTTC.

V usage is TRBV15 and J usage is TRBJ2-1; D not resolved. There are 16 residues in the CDR3. The V end lost 0 bases, the J end lost 6 bases, and 15 bases lay between the germline ends. Germline V gene data show CDR1 as LNHNV and CDR2 as YYDKDF (reference sequence). This CDR3 is CATSRDIQPVSNEQFF. The DNA of the CDR3 is TGTGCCACCAGCAGAGATATCCAGCCGGTGTCCAATGAGCAGTTCTTC.

This sequence joins TRBV4-1 and TRBJ2-7; D gene uncertain. V shed 0 bases and J shed 6 bases, with 15 bases lying between them. CDR1 and CDR2 (germline): MGHRA, YSYEKL. This CDR3 region has 15 residues. CDR3 in DNA: TGCGCCAGCAGCCAAGATTCCGTAGTATCGATCGAGCAGTACTTC. Its translation: CASSQDSVVSIEQYF.

The chain recombines TRBV28 with TRBJ2-3; 9 nucleotides match TRBD2. CDR1 and CDR2 from the germline V gene are MDHEN and SYDVKM. V was clipped by 5 bases and J by 2 bases; unmatched bases: 14. This CDR3 has 18 amino acids. CDR3 loop: CASSPHPQREALTDTQYF. Here the CDR3 DNA reads TGTGCCAGCAGTCCCCACCCCCAGCGGGAGGCCCTCACAGATACGCAGTATTTT.

The chain employs TRBV20-1 and TRBJ2-1; D remains unclear. V lost 6 bases and J lost 9, with 9 bases in between. Germline V lookup: CDR1 DFQATT, CDR2 SNEGSKA (reference sequence). The CDR3 contains 10 residues. The CDR3 DNA follows: TGCAGTGCCCGTAAGATTGAGCAGTTCTTC. Amino acids: CSARKIEQFF.

The genes are TRBV19 and TRBJ2-5; D is perhaps TRBD2 (6 bases). The J call may be in error: the DNA end matches TRBJ2-7 better. From germline, CDR1 is LNHDA and CDR2 SQIVND (reference sequence). CDR3 length equals 14 residues. This CDR3 reads CASSLTSKAYEQYF. As DNA, the CDR3 is TGTGCCAGTAGTCTGACTAGTAAGGCCTACGAGCAGTACTTC.

V usage is TRBV5-4 and J usage is TRBJ1-1; 7 positions match TRBD1. Germline V gives CDR1 SGHNT, CDR2 YYREEE (reference sequence). This CDR3 spans 14 amino acids. The V and J ends lost 3 bases and 3 bases, in that order; junction bases with no gene match: 5. Here the CDR3 reads CASSWGQLDTEAFF. For the CDR3, the DNA is TGTGCCAGCAGCTGGGGACAGTTAGACACTGAAGCTTTCTTT. Full variable domain (remainder filled in from reference TRBV5-4 and TRBJ1-1): ETGVTQSPTHLIKTRGQQVTLRCSSQSGHNTVSWYQQALGQGPQFIFQYYREEENGRGNFPPRFSGLQFPNYSSELNVNALELDDSALYLCASSWGQLDTEAFFGQGTRLTVV.

V gene TRBV18 combines with J gene TRBJ1-2, with D uncertain. The CDR3 totals 14 residues. V was pared by 0 bases and J by 6 bases, with 11 bases between. Germline V gives CDR1 KGHSH, CDR2 LQKENI. CDR3 bases: TGTGCCAGCTCACCACCATTCGGGCGGAATGGCTACACCTTC. Its protein product is CASSPPFGRNGYTF.